These 29 T cell receptor beta chains were sequenced from one sample in a study of T-cell reconstitution after alpha-beta-depleted transplantation in children. Researchers prepared the TCRbeta library using unique molecular identifiers, the study reports. Via MiXCR, TCRdb re-called the PCR reads, giving one row per CDR3 protein. Altogether hundreds of thousands of distinct CDR3 sequences are present, roughly a quarter being singletons, with the ten largest covering under 5.5%. The specimen was PBMCs, mostly from graft donor cells, collected 360 days after TCRalphabeta/CD19-depleted stem cell transplant. These receptors came from a female patient aged 2-10 years who had a stem cell transplant for congenital amegakaryocytic thrombocytopenia, so the T cells may come from the graft donor.

This chain links TRBV2 with TRBJ2-1; the D call may be TRBD1 or TRBD2 (5 bases each). V lost 6 bases and J 4 bases, leaving 13 bases between the germline ends. The germline CDR1 and CDR2 sequences are SNHLY and FYNNEI. The CDR3 length is 14 residues. CDR3 sequence (DNA): TGTGCCAGCAGATTCCGGGACCGATACAATGAGCAGTTCTTC. This encodes CASRFRDRYNEQFF.

The chain couples TRBV6-2 or TRBV6-3 to TRBJ2-2; D perhaps matches TRBD1 (5 bases). This CDR3 is 20 amino acids long. CDR1 is MNHEY, CDR2 SVGEGT, per germline. Trimming left V 5 bases short and J 5 bases short, with 30 bases between. CDR3 residues: CASSTDLRRPRTSGTGELFF. Written as DNA, the CDR3 is TGTGCCAGCAGTACCGACCTGAGGCGGCCTAGGACATCGGGTACCGGGGAGCTGTTTTTT.

The chain is built from TRBV20-1 and TRBJ1-6, with D possibly matching TRBD1 (6 bases). V was shortened by 0 bases and J by 5 bases, with 11 bases between the two germline ends. The CDR3 length is 15 residues. CDR1 DFQATT and CDR2 SNEGSKA come from the germline V gene (reference sequence). For the CDR3, the DNA is TGCAGTGCTAGAGAGGACAGTTTTGATAATTCACCCCTCCACTTT. Translated, it gives CSAREDSFDNSPLHF.

The chain has TRBV20-1 and TRBJ2-7; no firm D call. V lost 8 bases and J lost 2, with 13 bases in between. The CDR3 is 12 residues long. Germline assignment: CDR1 DFQATT and CDR2 SNEGSKA (reference sequence). The CDR3 loop is CSYSDGTYEQYF. The CDR3 DNA reads TGCAGTTATTCGGACGGAACCTACGAGCAGTACTTC.

This clonotype occurred a few times. CDR3 sequence (DNA): TGTGCCAGCACTATCCCGGGAGGACAGTTCTTC. Translating gives CASTIPGGQFF. This sequence joins TRBV25-1 and TRBJ2-1; TRBD2 agrees at 7 bases. Unmatched junction bases numbered 7, after V lost 7 bases and J lost 13 bases. In germline, CDR1 is MGHDK, CDR2 SYGVNS. The CDR3 is 11 residues long.

There are many counts of this clonotype. This rearrangement joins TRBV12-3 or TRBV12-4 to TRBJ2-3, with D possibly being TRBD2 (6 bases). V was shortened by 5 bases and J by 4 bases, with 22 bases between the two germline ends. The CDR3 is 17 amino acids. In nucleotides, the CDR3 is TGTGCCAGCAGTAGCCGGGACGGGAGTAGCGTATCAGATACGCAGTATTTT. Protein: CASSSRDGSSVSDTQYF.

This clonotype turned up a few times. The gene calls are TRBV10-2 and TRBJ1-2, with unresolved D. Germline CDR1 and CDR2: WSHSY and SAAADI. The V end was cut by 3 bases, the J end by 0 bases, with 11 bases between. CDR3 length equals 15 residues. Here the CDR3 DNA reads TGCGCCAGCAGTGAAAACAGAGTTTCTAACTATGGCTACACCTTC. It is translated as CASSENRVSNYGYTF.

The chain has TRBV10-3 and TRBJ2-5; weak D call: TRBD2 (6 bases). The CDR3 contains 13 residues. Trimming removed 4 bases at V and 3 bases at J, with 9 bases between. Germline V gives CDR1 ENHRY, CDR2 SYGVKD. CDR3 DNA: TGTGCCATCAGTGCACTAGCTAAAGAGACCCAGTACTTC. This gives the protein CAISALAKETQYF.

V is TRBV6-1 and J is TRBJ2-2, with D perhaps TRBD2 (5 bases). There are 16 residues in the CDR3. V was trimmed by 8 bases and J by 6 bases, leaving 22 bases between them. Per germline, CDR1 MNHNS and CDR2 SASEGT. The CDR3 loop is CASGGSYPQLAGELFF. CDR3 in DNA: TGTGCCAGCGGTGGGAGCTACCCTCAACTCGCCGGGGAGCTGTTTTTT.

The chain is built from TRBV11-2 and TRBJ2-3, with TRBD2 matching over 15 bases. With V trimmed by 4 bases and J by 3 bases, 8 bases remained unmatched. The germline CDR1 and CDR2 sequences are SGHAT and FQNNGV. CDR3 length: 18 residues. The CDR3 is CASSSIRTSGRGTDTQYF. The CDR3 DNA reads TGTGCCAGCAGCTCGATACGGACTAGCGGGAGGGGTACAGATACGCAGTATTTT.

The V call is TRBV6-2 or TRBV6-3, the J call TRBJ2-7; 9 bases fit TRBD1. The ends lost 2 bases at V and 4 bases at J; junction bases unmatched: 9. Germline loops: CDR1 MNHEY, CDR2 SVGEGT. This CDR3 is 16 amino acids long. This chain's CDR3 is CASSYGTGGGTYEQYF. The CDR3 DNA reads TGTGCCAGCAGTTACGGCACAGGGGGCGGTACTTACGAGCAGTACTTC.

The chain employs TRBV18 and TRBJ2-1; TRBD2 matches 8 bases. Germline V gives CDR1 KGHSH, CDR2 LQKENI. This CDR3 is 15 amino acids long. V was clipped by 4 bases and J by 5 bases; unmatched bases: 7. The CDR3 sequence: CASSLVGLGDNEQFF. DNA for the CDR3: TGTGCCAGCTCACTCGTGGGACTAGGAGACAATGAGCAGTTCTTC.

In regard to this clonotype: One base away lies a much larger clone, so this may be a sequencing read error. The CDR3 loop is CSAHSGGTDTQYF. The DNA for the CDR3 is TGCAGCGCCCACTCTGGGGGCACAGATACGCAGTATTTT. The gene calls are TRBV29-1 and TRBJ2-3, with D unclear. The CDR3 is made up of 13 amino acids. V dropped 7 bases and J dropped 1 base, with 12 bases sitting between them. Germline V gene data show CDR1 as SQVTM and CDR2 as ANQGSEA.

This clonotype has only a few counts. The chain carries TRBV27 and TRBJ1-1; the D is unclear. Germline values: CDR1 MNHEY, CDR2 SMNVEV (reference sequence). The CDR3 contains 13 residues. Trimming left V 5 bases short and J 3 bases short, with 10 bases between. CDR3 residues: CASSGSRHTEAFF. The DNA of the CDR3 is TGTGCCAGCAGTGGGAGTCGACACACTGAAGCTTTCTTT.

Many counts were recorded for this clonotype. The chain links TRBV3-1 to TRBJ2-7, with D unresolved. Trimming left V 0 bases short and J 1 base short, with 7 bases between. Germline loops: CDR1 LGHDT, CDR2 YNNKEL (reference sequence). The CDR3 is 14 amino acids. The DNA of the CDR3 is TGTGCCAGCAGCCAAGACCCCAGTTCCTACGAGCAGTACTTC. The encoded protein is CASSQDPSSYEQYF.

This clonotype was found a few times. The chain employs TRBV7-6 and TRBJ2-1; TRBD2 matches 9 bases. The V gene's germline CDR1 is SGHVS and CDR2 FNYEAQ. This CDR3 region has 15 residues. After removal of 1 base from V and 6 bases from J, the junction contained 4 bases not matched to a gene. The CDR3 reads CASSLVLAGVNEQFF. DNA for the CDR3: TGTGCCAGCAGCTTAGTACTAGCGGGTGTCAATGAGCAGTTCTTC.

The rearrangement links TRBV5-1 to TRBJ2-3; the match to TRBD2 covers 8 bases. The junction had 8 bases not matched to a gene; V was cut back by 4 bases and J by 1 base. The germline V gene encodes CDR1 SGHRS and CDR2 YFSETQ. This CDR3 region has 16 residues. CDR3 sequence (DNA): TGCGCCAGCAGCGGGGGACTAGAGGGGCGCACAGATACGCAGTATTTT. Protein sequence: CASSGGLEGRTDTQYF.

V usage is TRBV6-1 and J usage is TRBJ1-2; 9 positions agree with TRBD1. Per the germline V gene, CDR1 is MNHNS and CDR2 is SASEGT. The CDR3 consists of 15 residues. V lost 6 bases and J lost 2; bases outside the gene matches: 7. CDR3 loop: CASRIDRGYNYGYTF. The CDR3 coding sequence is TGTGCCAGCAGGATCGACAGGGGGTACAACTATGGCTACACCTTC.

This clonotype was found a few times. The rearrangement uses TRBV5-1 and TRBJ2-4, with D maybe TRBD2 (6 bases). CDR1 SGHRS and CDR2 YFSETQ come from the germline V gene. The CDR3 is 14 residues long. V dropped 2 bases and J dropped 3 bases, with 9 bases sitting between them. CDR3 bases: TGCGCCAGCAGCTTCTTGACTAGCAAAAACATTCAGTACTTC. This sequence encodes CASSFLTSKNIQYF.

The chain couples TRBV28 to TRBJ2-3; possible D gene TRBD1, 6 bases. The CDR3 spans 14 residues. Germline values: CDR1 MDHEN, CDR2 SYDVKM. The V end was cut by 4 bases, the J end by 3 bases, with 11 bases between. The CDR3 nucleotides read TGTGCCAGCAGTTCCTCTGACAGGACAGATACGCAGTATTTT. It translates to CASSSSDRTDTQYF.

Only a few counts were recorded for this clonotype. V is TRBV27 and J is TRBJ2-7, with TRBD2 as a possible D gene (6 bases). The CDR3 spans 16 residues. The V end lost 7 bases, the J end lost 4 bases, and 23 bases lay between the germline ends. The germline gives CDR1 MNHEY, CDR2 SMNVEV (reference sequence). This CDR3 is CASTPMGGGRGYEQYF. CDR3 nucleotides: TGTGCCAGCACCCCGATGGGCGGAGGGAGAGGGTACGAGCAGTACTTC.

The chain has TRBV2 and TRBJ2-5; unclear D gene. This CDR3 region has 13 residues. Trimming took off 2 bases at V and 5 bases at J, with 9 bases between the two ends. Germline V gene lookup returns CDR1 SNHLY and CDR2 FYNNEI. CDR3: CASSERGPETQYF. Written as DNA, the CDR3 is TGTGCCAGCAGTGAACGAGGTCCGGAGACCCAGTACTTC.

The genes are TRBV27 and TRBJ1-5, with 9 positions matching TRBD1. The CDR3 is 15 residues long. The V gene end was trimmed by 5 bases and the J gene end by 2 bases; junction bases not matched to a gene: 4. Germline lookup yields CDR1 MNHEY and CDR2 SMNVEV (reference sequence). CDR3 loop: CASSQGTGRNQPQHF. In nucleotides, the CDR3 is TGTGCCAGCAGTCAGGGGACAGGGCGCAATCAGCCCCAGCATTTT.

There are many counts of this clonotype. V gene TRBV12-3 or TRBV12-4 combines with J gene TRBJ2-5; TRBD2 aligns across 9 bases. The CDR3 consists of 15 residues. V was clipped by 0 bases and J by 10 bases; unmatched bases: 9. CDR3: CASSLAPWASGVQYF. DNA of the CDR3: TGTGCCAGCAGTTTAGCTCCCTGGGCTAGCGGGGTCCAGTACTTC.

The chain employs TRBV18 and TRBJ2-7, with 8 bases fitting TRBD2. Germline V gene lookup returns CDR1 KGHSH and CDR2 LQKENI. The CDR3 is made up of 14 amino acids. After removal of 5 bases from V and 1 base from J, the junction contained 4 bases not matched to a gene. CDR3 in amino acids: CASSSGRVSYEQYF. CDR3 bases: TGTGCCAGCTCATCCGGGAGGGTTTCCTACGAGCAGTACTTC.

This clonotype occurred a few times. This sequence joins TRBV29-1 and TRBJ2-1; TRBD1 might be the D (5 bases). This CDR3 has 15 amino acids. Germline CDR1 and CDR2: SQVTM and ANQGSEA. V was pared by 1 base and J by 3 bases, with 13 bases between. CDR3 sequence: CSVEGTGSLYNEQFF. Here the CDR3 DNA reads TGCAGCGTTGAAGGAACAGGCAGCCTCTACAATGAGCAGTTCTTC.

The rearrangement uses TRBV7-2 and TRBJ2-1, with D maybe TRBD1 (5 bases). CDR1 and CDR2 from the germline V gene are SGHTA and FQGNSA. The CDR3 extends over 13 amino acids. The V end lost 0 bases, the J end lost 9 bases, and 9 bases lay between the germline ends. CDR3 residues: CASSLAGRGEQFF. CDR3 sequence (DNA): TGTGCCAGCAGCTTAGCGGGGCGTGGTGAGCAGTTCTTC.

This clonotype was detected a few times. The gene calls are TRBV28 and TRBJ1-3; D not certain. The CDR3 loop spans 16 amino acids. Germline V lookup: CDR1 MDHEN, CDR2 SYDVKM. The V and J ends lost 3 bases and 0 bases respectively, with 12 bases between them. In DNA form, the CDR3 reads TGTGCCAGCAGTTTTTGGGCCAAAGCCTCTGGAAACACCATATATTTT. This translates into CASSFWAKASGNTIYF. Full variable domain (missing parts from reference TRBV28 and TRBJ1-3): DVKVTQSSRYLVKRTGEKVFLECVQDMDHENMFWYRQDPGLGLRLIYFSYDVKMKEKGDIPEGYSVSREKKERFSLILESASTNQTSMYLCASSFWAKASGNTIYFGEGSWLTVV.

The table lists this clonotype with many counts. The chain has TRBV5-1 and TRBJ2-3; D not certain. The CDR3 is 15 residues long. Germline V CDR1 and CDR2: SGHRS, YFSETQ. V shed 0 bases and J shed 0 bases, with 8 bases lying between them. CDR3 sequence reads: CASSLASFSTDTQYF. The CDR3 DNA reads TGCGCCAGCAGCTTGGCCAGTTTTAGCACAGATACGCAGTATTTT.